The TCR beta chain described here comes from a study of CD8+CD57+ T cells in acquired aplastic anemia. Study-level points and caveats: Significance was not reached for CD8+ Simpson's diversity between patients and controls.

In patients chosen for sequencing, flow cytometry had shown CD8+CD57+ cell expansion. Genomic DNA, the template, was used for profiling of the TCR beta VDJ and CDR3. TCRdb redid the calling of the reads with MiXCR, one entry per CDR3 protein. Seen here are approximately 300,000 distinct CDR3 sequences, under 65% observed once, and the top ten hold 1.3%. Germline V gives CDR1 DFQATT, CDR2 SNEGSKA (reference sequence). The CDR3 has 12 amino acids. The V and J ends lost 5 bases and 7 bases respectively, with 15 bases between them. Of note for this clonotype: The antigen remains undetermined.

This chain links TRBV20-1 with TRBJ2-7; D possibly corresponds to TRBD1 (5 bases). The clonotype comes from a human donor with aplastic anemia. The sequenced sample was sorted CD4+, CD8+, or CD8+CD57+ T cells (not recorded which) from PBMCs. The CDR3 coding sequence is TGCAGTGCTTTAGGGGTCTTGAGGGAGCAGTACTTC. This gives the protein CSALGVLREQYF.